These T cell receptor beta chains were read from a single sample in a study of response to subunit inactivated influenza vaccine. TCRdb re-analysed the RT-PCR reads in MiXCR, keeping a single row per CDR3 protein. Of approximately 530,000 distinct CDR3 sequences listed, 13% were seen once; the top ten hold around 14%. The source material was PBMCs from blood, sampled 40 to 50 days after vaccination. These receptors were taken from a man aged 45-65 years who received an inactivated influenza vaccine. The CDR3 runs from the conserved cysteine through the conserved F or W. The D gene is left open where the match is weak. A clone size is listed for some rows: how often the clone was seen (once, few, many), or a class if it is expanded.

>TRBJ2-3|TRBV20-1|-|18|TRBD1
CSARGGPRTGSSTDTQYF
TGCAGTGCTAGAGGTGGACCAAGGACAGGGTCTAGCACAGATACGCAGTATTTT
>TRBJ2-7|TRBV6-2/TRBV6-3|few|11|-
CASSDGYEQYF
TGTGCCAGCAGTGACGGCTACGAGCAGTACTTC
>TRBJ2-1|TRBV30|-|15|TRBD2
CAWSRGGGAGYEQFF
TGTGCCTGGAGCCGCGGCGGGGGGGCGGGCTATGAGCAGTTCTTC
>TRBJ2-1|TRBV12-3/TRBV12-4|-|16|TRBD2
CASSFPAGVAGNEQFF
TGTGCCAGCAGTTTCCCCGCGGGGGTCGCGGGTAATGAGCAGTTCTTC
>TRBJ1-4|TRBV27|once|14|-
CASSLLGQGEKLFF
TGTGCCAGCAGTTTACTCGGACAAGGGGAAAAACTGTTTTTT
>TRBJ1-2|TRBV18|-|15|-
CASFQTQGLNYGYTF
TGTGCCAGCTTTCAAACCCAAGGTCTTAACTATGGCTACACCTTC
>TRBJ2-5|TRBV20-1|few|14|-
CSAREARDQETQYF
TGCAGTGCTAGGGAAGCCAGGGACCAAGAGACCCAGTACTTC
>TRBJ2-1|TRBV12-3/TRBV12-4|few|14|-
CASSFNSRGNEQFF
TGTGCCAGCAGTTTTAATTCGAGAGGCAATGAGCAGTTCTTC
>TRBJ2-5|TRBV5-1|few|14|-
CASSSLRGPETQYF
TGCGCCAGCAGCTCGCTTCGAGGGCCAGAGACCCAGTACTTC
>TRBJ2-1|TRBV6-5|-|14|-
CASSYSWTIKGLFF
TGTGCCAGCAGTTACTCGTGGACCATCAAGGGGCTGTTCTTC
>TRBJ2-1|TRBV20-1|-|14|-
CSAIDSLGFNEQFF
TGCAGTGCTATCGACAGCCTCGGATTCAATGAGCAGTTCTTC